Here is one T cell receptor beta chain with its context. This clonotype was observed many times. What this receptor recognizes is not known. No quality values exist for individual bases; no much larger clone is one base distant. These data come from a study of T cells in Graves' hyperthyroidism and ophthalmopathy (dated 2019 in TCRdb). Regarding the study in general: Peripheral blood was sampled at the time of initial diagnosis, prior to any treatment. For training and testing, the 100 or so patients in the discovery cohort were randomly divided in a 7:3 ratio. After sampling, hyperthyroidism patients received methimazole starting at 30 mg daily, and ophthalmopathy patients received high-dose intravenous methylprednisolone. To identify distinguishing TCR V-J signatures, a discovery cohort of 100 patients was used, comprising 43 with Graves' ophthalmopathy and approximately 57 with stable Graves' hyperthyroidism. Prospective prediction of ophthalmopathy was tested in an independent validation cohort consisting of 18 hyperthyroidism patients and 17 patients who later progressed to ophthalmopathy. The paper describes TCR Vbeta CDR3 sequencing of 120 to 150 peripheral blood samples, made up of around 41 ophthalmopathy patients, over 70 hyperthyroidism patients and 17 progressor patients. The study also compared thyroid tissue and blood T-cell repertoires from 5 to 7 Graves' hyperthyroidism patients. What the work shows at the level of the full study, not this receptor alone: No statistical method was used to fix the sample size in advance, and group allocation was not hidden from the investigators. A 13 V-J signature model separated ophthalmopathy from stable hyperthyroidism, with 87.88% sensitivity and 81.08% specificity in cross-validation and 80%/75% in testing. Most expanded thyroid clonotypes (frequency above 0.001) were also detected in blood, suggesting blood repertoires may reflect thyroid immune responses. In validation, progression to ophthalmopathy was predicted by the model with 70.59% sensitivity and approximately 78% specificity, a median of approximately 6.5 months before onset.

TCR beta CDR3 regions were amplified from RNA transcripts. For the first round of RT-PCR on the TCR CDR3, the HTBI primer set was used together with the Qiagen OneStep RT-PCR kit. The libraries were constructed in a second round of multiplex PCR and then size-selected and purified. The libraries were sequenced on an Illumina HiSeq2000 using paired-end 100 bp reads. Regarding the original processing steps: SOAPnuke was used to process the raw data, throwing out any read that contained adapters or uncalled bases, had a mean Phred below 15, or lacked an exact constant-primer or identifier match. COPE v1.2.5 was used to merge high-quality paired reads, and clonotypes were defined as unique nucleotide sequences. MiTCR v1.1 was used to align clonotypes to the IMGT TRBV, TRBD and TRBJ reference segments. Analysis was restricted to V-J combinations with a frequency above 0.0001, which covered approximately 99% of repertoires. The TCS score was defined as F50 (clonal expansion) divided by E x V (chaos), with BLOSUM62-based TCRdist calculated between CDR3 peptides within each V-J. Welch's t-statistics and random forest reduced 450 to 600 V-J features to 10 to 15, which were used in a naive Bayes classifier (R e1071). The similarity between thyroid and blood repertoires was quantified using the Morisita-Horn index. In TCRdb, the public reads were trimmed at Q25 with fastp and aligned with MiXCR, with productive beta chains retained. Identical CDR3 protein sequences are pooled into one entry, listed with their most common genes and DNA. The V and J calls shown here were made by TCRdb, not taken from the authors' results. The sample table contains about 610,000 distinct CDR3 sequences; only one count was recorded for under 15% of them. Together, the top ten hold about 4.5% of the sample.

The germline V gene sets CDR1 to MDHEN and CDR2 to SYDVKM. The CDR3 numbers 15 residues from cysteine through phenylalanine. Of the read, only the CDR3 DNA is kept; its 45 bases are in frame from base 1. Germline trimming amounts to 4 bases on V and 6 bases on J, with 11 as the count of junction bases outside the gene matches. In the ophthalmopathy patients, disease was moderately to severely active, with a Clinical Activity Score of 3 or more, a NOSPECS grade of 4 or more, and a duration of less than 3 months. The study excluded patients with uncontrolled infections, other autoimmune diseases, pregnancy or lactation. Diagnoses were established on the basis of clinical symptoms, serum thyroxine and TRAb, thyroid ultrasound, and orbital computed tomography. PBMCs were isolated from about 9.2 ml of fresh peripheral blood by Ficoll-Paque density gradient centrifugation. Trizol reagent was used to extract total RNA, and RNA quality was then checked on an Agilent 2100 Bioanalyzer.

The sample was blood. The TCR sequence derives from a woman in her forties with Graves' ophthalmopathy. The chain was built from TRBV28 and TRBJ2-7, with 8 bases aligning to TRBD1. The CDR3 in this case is CASSSLSGTGGEQYF. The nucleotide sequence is TGTGCCAGCAGTTCCCTATCTGGTACAGGGGGCGAGCAGTACTTC.